The 6 T cell receptor beta chains reported below all come from one sample, sequenced in a study of CD8+ T cells in alopecia areata (dated by TCRdb to 2017 to 2018). Libraries were prepared through the immunoSEQ multiplex PCR assay. RNA was extracted from all samples and reverse transcribed into cDNA as template for TCR sequencing. TCRdb's version of the immuneACCESS table is confined to in-frame rearrangements and falls short of the full clone set. An unresolved V gene accounts for under half of the shortfall where checked; the remainder is of unknown origin. Here the sample lists around 300,000 clones, none seen once only. Clones ranked in the top ten supply less than 1.5% of the sample. Cells from pooled mouse cutaneous lymph nodes were stained for CD4, CD8alpha, NKG2D, NKG2ACE and other markers and then sorted on a BD Influx. The material sequenced was CD4+ T cells sorted from a lymph node. The receptors come from a C3H/HeJ mouse with alopecia areata. This mouse strain bears the MHC haplotype H2-k.

This clone appeared a few times. Here the gene names and germline are mouse. The CDR3 extends 4 residues past the end of the read, so its final part is completed from the germline J gene. The sample holds other DNA sequences that translate to the same CDR3. The chain joins TRBV19 to TRBJ2-5, with D tentatively TRBD1 (6 bases). Germline assignment: CDR1 FNHDT and CDR2 SITEND (reference sequence). V was trimmed by 5 bases and J by 0 bases, leaving 7 bases between them. CDR3 length: 13 amino acids. The covered CDR3 bases are TGTGCCAGCAGAGACAGGAACCAAGAC. Residues: CASRDRNQD. The whole CDR3 protein reads CASRDRNQDTQYF.

This clone was seen a handful of times. Each gene name is a mouse one. The sequence runs out 4 residues before the end of the CDR3; the remainder is reconstructed from the germline J gene. The V and J genes are TRBV5 and TRBJ2-3, with D unresolved. This CDR3 spans 16 amino acids. Between the trimmed V and J ends, which lost 1 base and 0 bases, there was a span of 11 bases. The germline CDR1 and CDR2 sequences are LGHNA and YNLKQL (reference sequence). CDR3 DNA (partial): TGTGCCAGCAGCCAAGGCCCTGGCTCTAGTGCAGAA. It yields the protein CASSQGPGSSAE. The entire CDR3 protein is CASSQGPGSSAETLYF.

This clone was seen a few times. Germline and genes here are mouse. The CDR3 end lies 4 residues beyond the end of the read and is filled in from the germline J gene. The chain recombines TRBV1 with TRBJ2-3; 11 nucleotides align to TRBD2. Per germline, CDR1 NSQYPW and CDR2 LRSPGD (reference sequence). V lost 2 bases to trimming and J lost 2 bases; unmatched junction nucleotides: 6. CDR3 length equals 17 residues. The sequenced CDR3 bases are TGCACCTGCAGTGCACAACTGGGGGGGCGCTCTGCAGAA. This codes for CTCSAQLGGRSAE. The full CDR3 is CTCSAQLGGRSAETLYF.

Notes on this clone: The gene symbols are mouse symbols. The read ends 3 residues shy of where the CDR3 ends; the end is completed using the germline J gene. The V and J genes are TRBV13-1 and TRBJ1-6; D might be TRBD1 (5 bases). TRBJ1-6 is an ORF; its function is uncertain. The CDR3 loop spans 15 amino acids. CDR1 is NSHNY and CDR2 is SYGAGN in the germline V gene. The V end was cut by 3 bases, the J end by 3 bases, with 10 bases between. This CDR3 is CASSVQGLYNSPLYF. Incomplete CDR3 DNA: TGTGCCAGCAGTGTTCAGGGACTCTATAATTCGCCC.

In its sample, this clone was seen a few times. Gene names and germline match the mouse. The CDR3 extends 4 residues past the end of the read, so its final part is completed from the germline J gene. The gene calls are TRBV13-1 and TRBJ2-5; TRBD2 agrees at 8 bases. CDR1 and CDR2 (germline): NSHNY, SYGAGN. The CDR3 has 15 residues. The chain's CDR3 is CASSDALGGEDTQYF. The DNA read from the CDR3 is TGTGCCAGCAGTGATGCTTTGGGGGGGGAAGAC.

For this clone: Gene labels here are mouse ones. The read comes to an end 4 residues before the CDR3 does, leaving the germline J gene to fill in the end. This chain connects TRBV5 to TRBJ1-1, with 11 bases aligning to TRBD1. The germline gives CDR1 LGHNA, CDR2 YNLKQL (reference sequence). CDR3 length equals 15 residues. V shed 1 base and J 4 bases; nucleotides not matched to a gene: 2. The chain's CDR3 is CASSQVGTGGTEVFF. The DNA read from the CDR3 is TGTGCCAGCAGCCAAGTCGGGACAGGGGGCACA.